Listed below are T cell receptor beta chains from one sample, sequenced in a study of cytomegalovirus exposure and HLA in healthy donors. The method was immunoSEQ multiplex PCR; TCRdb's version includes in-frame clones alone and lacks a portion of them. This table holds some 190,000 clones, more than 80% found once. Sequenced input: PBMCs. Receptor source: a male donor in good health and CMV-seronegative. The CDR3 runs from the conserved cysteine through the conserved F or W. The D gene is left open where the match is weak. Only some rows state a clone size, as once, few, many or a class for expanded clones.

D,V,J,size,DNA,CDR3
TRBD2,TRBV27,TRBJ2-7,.,TGTGCCAGCAGTCTCCAGCGGGGCTACGAGCAGTACTTC,CASSLQRGYEQYF
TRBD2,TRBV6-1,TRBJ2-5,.,TGTGCCACCTTAGCGGGGGGGATCCAAGAGACCCAGTACTTC,CATLAGGIQETQYF
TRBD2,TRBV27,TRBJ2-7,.,TGTGCTAGCCAAAAACCGGGACTAGCGGGAGGTGGATACGAGCAGTACTTC,CASQKPGLAGGGYEQYF
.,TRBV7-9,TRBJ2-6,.,TGTGCCAGCAGCTTGAGCTCTGGGGCCAACGTCCTGACTTTC,CASSLSSGANVLTF
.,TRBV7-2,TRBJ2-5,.,TGTGCCAGCAGCATACAGGGTGGCCAAGAGACCCAGTACTTC,CASSIQGGQETQYF
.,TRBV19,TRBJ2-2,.,TGTGCCAGTAACACCCAGGGAGGGGGCACCGGGGAGCTGTTTTTT,CASNTQGGGTGELFF
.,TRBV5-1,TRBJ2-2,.,TGCGCCAGCAGTCCTGGTACAGACACCGGGGAGCTGTTTTTT,CASSPGTDTGELFF
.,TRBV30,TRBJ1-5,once,TGTGCCTGGAGTGTACGAGACACCCCTCATCAGCCCCAGCATTTT,CAWSVRDTPHQPQHF
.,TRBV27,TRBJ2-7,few,TGTGCCAGCAGTTTCCCGTCCCGGGGAGCGCTCTACGAGCAGTACTTC,CASSFPSRGALYEQYF
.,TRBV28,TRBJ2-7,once,TGTGCCAGCAGCCTCCGGGGGGCCTATTGGGAGCAGTACTTC,CASSLRGAYWEQYF
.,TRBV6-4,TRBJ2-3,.,TGTGCCAGCAGTAGGAGGGACACAGATACGCAGTATTTT,CASSRRDTDTQYF
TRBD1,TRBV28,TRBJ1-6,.,TGTGCCAGCATGGGTGGACAGGGGGCGTTTTCACCCCTCCACTTT,CASMGGQGAFSPLHF
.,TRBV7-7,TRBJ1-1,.,TGTGCCAGCAGCTTAGTGAGGAACACTGAAGCTTTCTTT,CASSLVRNTEAFF
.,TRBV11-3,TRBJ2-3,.,TGTGCCAGCAGCCCGAAACCGGGAACAGATACGCAGTATTTT,CASSPKPGTDTQYF
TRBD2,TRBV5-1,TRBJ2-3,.,TGCGCCAGCAGCGAACTAGCGGGAGGGCCGACAGATACGCAGTATTTT,CASSELAGGPTDTQYF
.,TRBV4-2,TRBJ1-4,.,TGTGCCAGCAGCCAAGTCTGGGGGGGTTTGGATGAAAAACTGTTTTTT,CASSQVWGGLDEKLFF
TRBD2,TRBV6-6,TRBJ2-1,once,TGTGCCAGCAGTTACCGAGGCGGGAGGCCGTACAATGAGCAGTTCTTC,CASSYRGGRPYNEQFF
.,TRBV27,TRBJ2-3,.,TGTGCCAGCAGTCTCAAGACAGGCCCCCACGCGGATACGCAGTATTTT,CASSLKTGPHADTQYF
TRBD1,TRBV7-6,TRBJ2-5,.,TGTGCCAGCAGCTCGGACAGGGAAGGGAAGACCCAGTACTTC,CASSSDREGKTQYF
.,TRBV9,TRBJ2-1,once,TGTGCCAGCAGCCCCCATAGCGAATATGAGCAGTTCTTC,CASSPHSEYEQFF
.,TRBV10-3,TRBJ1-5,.,TGTGCCATCAGGGCCCGAGGTGACCAGCCCCAGCATTTT,CAIRARGDQPQHF
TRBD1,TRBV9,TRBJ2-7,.,TGTGCCAGCAGCCCGTACTCAGGAAGACAGGGATCCCCCTACGAGCAGTACTTC,CASSPYSGRQGSPYEQYF
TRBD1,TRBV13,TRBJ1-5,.,TGTGCCAGCAGCTTCCGGGACAGGGAGGGCAATCAGCCCCAGCATTTT,CASSFRDREGNQPQHF
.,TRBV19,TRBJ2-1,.,TGTGCCAGTACTGGACTCTACAATGAGCAGTTCTTC,CASTGLYNEQFF
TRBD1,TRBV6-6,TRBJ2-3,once,TGTGCCAGCAGTGCTCCGGGACAGGGGGACACAGATACGCAGTATTTT,CASSAPGQGDTDTQYF
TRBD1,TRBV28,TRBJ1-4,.,TGTGCCAGCAGGGGACAGGCCGCAACTAATGAAAAACTGTTTTTT,CASRGQAATNEKLFF
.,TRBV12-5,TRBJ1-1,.,TGTGCTAGTGGGAGAAACCGACCCGGGGTGACTGAAGCTTTCTTT,CASGRNRPGVTEAFF
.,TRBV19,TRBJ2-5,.,TGTGCCAGTAGTATAGGAGGGAGCGACCAAGAGACCCAGTACTTC,CASSIGGSDQETQYF
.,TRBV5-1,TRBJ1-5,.,TGCGCCAGCAGCCCAGATAGCAATCAGCCCCAGCATTTT,CASSPDSNQPQHF
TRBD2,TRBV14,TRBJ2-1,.,TGTGCCAGCAGAGGACTAGCGGGATACAATGAGCAGTTCTTC,CASRGLAGYNEQFF
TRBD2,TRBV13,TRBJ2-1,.,TGTGCCAGCAGCCCCGGGACTAGCGGAACTGTGGGGCAGTTCTTC,CASSPGTSGTVGQFF
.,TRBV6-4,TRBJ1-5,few,TGTGCCAGCAGTGAGGCCGGGTTTGGTCAGCCCCAGCATTTT,CASSEAGFGQPQHF
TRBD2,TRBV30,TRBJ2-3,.,TGTGCCTGGAGTGCATCCAGCGGGGGACGCACAGATACGCAGTATTTT,CAWSASSGGRTDTQYF
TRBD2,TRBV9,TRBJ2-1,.,TGTGCCAGCAGCGCCGGAACTAGCGGGAATCTGTTCTTC,CASSAGTSGNLFF
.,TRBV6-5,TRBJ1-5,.,TGTGCCAGCAGTTTAACAGGAGCTAGCAATCAGCCCCAGCATTTT,CASSLTGASNQPQHF
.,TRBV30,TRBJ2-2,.,TGTGCCTGGAGTTCCCCGACACCGAACACCGGGGAGCTGTTTTTT,CAWSSPTPNTGELFF
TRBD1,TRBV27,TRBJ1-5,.,TGTGCCAGCAGTTTGGGACAGGGGGCCCAGCCCCAGCATTTT,CASSLGQGAQPQHF
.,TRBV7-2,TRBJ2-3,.,TGTGCCAGCAGCGAGCCGGGACTGGGCACAGATACGCAGTATTTT,CASSEPGLGTDTQYF
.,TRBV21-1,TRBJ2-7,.,TGTGCCAGCAGCAAATTATCGGGGAGTACCCAGCGGGAGGGAACGGAGTACTTC,CASSKLSGSTQREGTEYF
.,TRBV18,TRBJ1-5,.,TGTGCCAGCTCACCACTTAGGGAGGTTCAGCCCCAGCATTTT,CASSPLREVQPQHF
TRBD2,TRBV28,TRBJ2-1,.,TGTGCCAGCAGTTTACAGCGGGAGCTGGATGAGCAGTTCTTC,CASSLQRELDEQFF
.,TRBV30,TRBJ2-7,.,TGTGCCTGGAGTCAAATGAGCGGACTTAGCTCCTACGAGCAGTACTTC,CAWSQMSGLSSYEQYF
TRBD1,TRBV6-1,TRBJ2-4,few,TGTGCCAGCAGTGAAACGCAGGGGGCGCGAAGGGCAAACATTCAGTACTTC,CASSETQGARRANIQYF
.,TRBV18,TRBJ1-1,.,TGTGCCAGCTCACCACCGGCGGGACGGGGCACTGAAGCTTTCTTT,CASSPPAGRGTEAFF
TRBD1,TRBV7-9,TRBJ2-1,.,TGTGCTAGCCGCGGACAGGCGGACAATGAGCAGTTCTTC,CASRGQADNEQFF
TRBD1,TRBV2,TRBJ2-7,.,TGTGCCAGCAGTCTTACGGGCCCGGGACAGGGCGAGCAGTACTTC,CASSLTGPGQGEQYF
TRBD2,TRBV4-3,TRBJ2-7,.,TGCGCCAGCAGCCCCCGGGAGCGGGGGGCGGTGGGCGAGCAGTACTTC,CASSPRERGAVGEQYF
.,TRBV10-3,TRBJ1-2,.,TGTGCCATCAGTGAAGGGGCCCTAGTCGACTATGGCTACACCTTC,CAISEGALVDYGYTF
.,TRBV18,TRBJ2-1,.,TGTGCCAGCTCACAGGGGGATGGACTAGTTATGAACTCCTACAATGAGCAGTTCTTC,CASSQGDGLVMNSYNEQFF
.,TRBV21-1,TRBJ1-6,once,TGTGCCAGCAGCAAAGTAGGGACAGGAAGGAACTATAATTCACCCCTCCACTTT,CASSKVGTGRNYNSPLHF
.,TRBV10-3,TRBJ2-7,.,TGTGCCATCAGTGAGTCCGCAGTTTCCACCTACGAGCAGTACTTC,CAISESAVSTYEQYF
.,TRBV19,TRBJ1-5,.,TGTGCCAGTACCTCTCGGGAGGTGGGACAGCCCCAGCATTTT,CASTSREVGQPQHF
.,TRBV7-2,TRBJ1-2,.,TGTGCCAGCAGCTTAGACAGGGACCTTGCTAACTATGGCTACACCTTC,CASSLDRDLANYGYTF
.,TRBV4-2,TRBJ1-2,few,TGTGCCAGCAGCCAAGACCAGGGCCGGGGCTACACCTTC,CASSQDQGRGYTF
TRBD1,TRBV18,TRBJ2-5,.,TGTGCCAGCTCACCGTGGACAGGCCCTACTACGTACCAAGAGACCCAGTACTTC,CASSPWTGPTTYQETQYF